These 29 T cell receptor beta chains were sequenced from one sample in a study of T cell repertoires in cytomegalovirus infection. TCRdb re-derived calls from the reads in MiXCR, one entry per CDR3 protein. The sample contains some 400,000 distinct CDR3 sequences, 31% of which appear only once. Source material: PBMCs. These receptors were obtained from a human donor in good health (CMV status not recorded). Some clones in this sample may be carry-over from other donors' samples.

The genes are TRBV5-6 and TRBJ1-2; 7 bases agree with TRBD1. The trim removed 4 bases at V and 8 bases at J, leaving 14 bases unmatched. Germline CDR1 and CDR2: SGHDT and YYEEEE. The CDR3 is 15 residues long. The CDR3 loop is CASSRRDSSGSGYTF. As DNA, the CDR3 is TGTGCCAGCAGCCGAAGGGACAGTTCGGGGTCGGGCTACACCTTC.

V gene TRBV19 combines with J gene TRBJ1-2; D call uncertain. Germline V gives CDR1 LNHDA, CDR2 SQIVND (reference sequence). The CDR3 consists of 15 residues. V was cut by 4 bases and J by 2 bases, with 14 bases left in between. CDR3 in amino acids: CASSSPGLGNYGYTF. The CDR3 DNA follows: TGTGCCAGTAGTAGCCCGGGCCTTGGGAACTATGGCTACACCTTC.

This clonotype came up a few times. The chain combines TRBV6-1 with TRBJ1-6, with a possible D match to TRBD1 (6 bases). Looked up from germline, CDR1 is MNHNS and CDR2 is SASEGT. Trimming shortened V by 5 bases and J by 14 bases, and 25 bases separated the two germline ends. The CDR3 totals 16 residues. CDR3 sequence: CASSQGTLTGILSLHF. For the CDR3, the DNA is TGTGCCAGCAGTCAAGGAACCCTAACAGGGATTCTATCCCTCCACTTT.

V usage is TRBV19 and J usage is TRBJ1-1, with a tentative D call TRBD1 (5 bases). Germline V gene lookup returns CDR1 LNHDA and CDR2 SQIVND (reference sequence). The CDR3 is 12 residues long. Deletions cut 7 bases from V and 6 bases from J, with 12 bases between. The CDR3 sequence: CASTAGRAEAFF. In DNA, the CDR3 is TGTGCCAGTACGGCCGGCAGGGCTGAAGCTTTCTTT.

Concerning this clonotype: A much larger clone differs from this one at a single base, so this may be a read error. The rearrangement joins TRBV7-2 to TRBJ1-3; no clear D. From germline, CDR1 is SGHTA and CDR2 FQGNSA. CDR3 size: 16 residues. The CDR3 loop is CSSSPVSRDGRNTIYF. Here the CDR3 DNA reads TGTTCCAGCAGCCCAGTAAGTCGTGACGGTCGAAACACCATATATTTT.

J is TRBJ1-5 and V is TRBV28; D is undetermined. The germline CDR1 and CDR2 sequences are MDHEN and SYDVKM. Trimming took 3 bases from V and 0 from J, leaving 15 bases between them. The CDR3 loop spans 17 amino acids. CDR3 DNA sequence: TGTGCCAGCAGTTTGGTTCAGACACCTTATAGCAATCAGCCCCAGCATTTT. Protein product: CASSLVQTPYSNQPQHF.

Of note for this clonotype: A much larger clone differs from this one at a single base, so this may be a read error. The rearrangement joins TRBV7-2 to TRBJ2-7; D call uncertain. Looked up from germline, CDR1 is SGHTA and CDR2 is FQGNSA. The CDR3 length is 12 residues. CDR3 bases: TGTTCCAGCAGCCACTCGACCTACGAGCAGTACTTC. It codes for CSSSHSTYEQYF.

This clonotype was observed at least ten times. This CDR3 reads CASSRGLAGGATEQYF. The DNA for the CDR3 is TGTGCCAGCAGCCGCGGACTAGCGGGGGGAGCTACCGAGCAGTACTTC. The chain carries TRBV7-2 and TRBJ2-7; 14 nucleotides agree with TRBD2. The junction had 9 bases not matched to a gene; V was cut back by 5 bases and J by 6 bases. The V gene's germline CDR1 is SGHTA and CDR2 FQGNSA. This CDR3 has 16 residues. The whole variable domain, filled in from reference TRBV7-2 and TRBJ2-7, reads GAGVSQSPSNKVTEKGKDVELRCDPISGHTALYWYRQSLGQGLEFLIYFQGNSAPDKSGLPSDRFSAERTGGSVSTLTIQRTQQEDSAVYLCASSRGLAGGATEQYFGPGTRLTVT.

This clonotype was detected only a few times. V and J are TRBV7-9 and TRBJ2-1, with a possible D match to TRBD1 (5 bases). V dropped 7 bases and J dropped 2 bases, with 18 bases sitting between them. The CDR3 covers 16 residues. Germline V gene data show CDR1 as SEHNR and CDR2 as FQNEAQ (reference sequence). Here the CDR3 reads CASTLTSGQAYNEQFF. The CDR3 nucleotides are TGTGCCAGCACTTTGACATCCGGACAAGCCTACAATGAGCAGTTCTTC.

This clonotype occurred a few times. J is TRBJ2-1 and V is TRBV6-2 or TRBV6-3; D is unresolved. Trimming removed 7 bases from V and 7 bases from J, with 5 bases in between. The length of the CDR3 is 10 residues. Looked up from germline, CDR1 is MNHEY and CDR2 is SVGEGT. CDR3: CASKDNEQFF. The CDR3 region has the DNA TGTGCCAGCAAGGATAATGAGCAGTTCTTC.

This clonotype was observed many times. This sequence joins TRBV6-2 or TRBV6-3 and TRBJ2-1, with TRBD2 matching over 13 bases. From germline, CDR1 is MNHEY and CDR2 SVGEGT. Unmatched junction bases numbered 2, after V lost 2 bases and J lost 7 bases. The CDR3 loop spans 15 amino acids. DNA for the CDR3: TGTGCCAGCAGTTACCGGACTAGCGGGGGTAATGAGCAGTTCTTC. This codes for CASSYRTSGGNEQFF.

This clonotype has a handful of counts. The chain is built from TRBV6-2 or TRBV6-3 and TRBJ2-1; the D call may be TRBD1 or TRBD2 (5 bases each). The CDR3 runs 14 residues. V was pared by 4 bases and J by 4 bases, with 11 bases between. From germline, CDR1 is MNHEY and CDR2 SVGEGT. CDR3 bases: TGTGCCAGCAGTTTGGGACGGTTTTACAATGAGCAGTTCTTC. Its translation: CASSLGRFYNEQFF.

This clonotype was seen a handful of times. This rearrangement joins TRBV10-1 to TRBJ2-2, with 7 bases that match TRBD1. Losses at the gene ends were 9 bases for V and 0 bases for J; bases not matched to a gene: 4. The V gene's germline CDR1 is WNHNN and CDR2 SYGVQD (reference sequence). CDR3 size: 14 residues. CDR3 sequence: CASGDSANTGELFF. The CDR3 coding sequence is TGCGCCAGTGGGGACAGTGCGAACACCGGGGAGCTGTTTTTT.

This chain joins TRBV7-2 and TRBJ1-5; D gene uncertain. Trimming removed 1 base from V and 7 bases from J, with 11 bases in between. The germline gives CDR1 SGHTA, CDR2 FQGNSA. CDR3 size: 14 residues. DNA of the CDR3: TGTGCCAGCAGCTTAGAGGTCACACTGCAGCCCCAGCATTTT. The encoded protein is CASSLEVTLQPQHF.

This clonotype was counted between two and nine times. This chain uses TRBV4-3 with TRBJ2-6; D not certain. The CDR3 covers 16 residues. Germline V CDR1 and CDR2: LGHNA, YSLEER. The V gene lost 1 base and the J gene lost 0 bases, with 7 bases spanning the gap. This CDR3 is CASSQAHHSGANVLTF. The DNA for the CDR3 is TGCGCCAGCAGCCAAGCTCATCACTCTGGGGCCAACGTCCTGACTTTC.

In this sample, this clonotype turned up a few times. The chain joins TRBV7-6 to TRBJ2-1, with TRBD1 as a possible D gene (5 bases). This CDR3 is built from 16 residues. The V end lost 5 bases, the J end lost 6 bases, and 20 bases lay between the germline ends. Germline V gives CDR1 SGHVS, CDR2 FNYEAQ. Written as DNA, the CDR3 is TGTGCCAGCAGCCTATTAGACAGTATCTCCATCAATGAGCAGTTCTTC. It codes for CASSLLDSISINEQFF. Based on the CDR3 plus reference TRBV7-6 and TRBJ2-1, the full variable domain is GAGVSQSPRYKVTKRGQDVALRCDPISGHVSLYWYRQALGQGPEFLTYFNYEAQQDKSGLPNDRFSAERPEGSISTLTIQRTEQRDSAMYRCASSLLDSISINEQFFGPGTRLTVL.

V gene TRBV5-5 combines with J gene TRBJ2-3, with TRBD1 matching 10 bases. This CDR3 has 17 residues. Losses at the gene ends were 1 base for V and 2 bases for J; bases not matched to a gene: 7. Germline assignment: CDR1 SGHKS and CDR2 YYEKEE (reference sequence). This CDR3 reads CASSLLDRGNFTDTQYF. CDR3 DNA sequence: TGTGCCAGCAGCTTGTTGGACAGGGGGAACTTCACAGATACGCAGTATTTT.

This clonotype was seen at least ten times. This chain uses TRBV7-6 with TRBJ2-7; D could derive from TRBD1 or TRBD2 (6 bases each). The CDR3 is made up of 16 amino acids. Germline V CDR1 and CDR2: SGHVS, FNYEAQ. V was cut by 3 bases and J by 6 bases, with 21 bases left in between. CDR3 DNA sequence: TGTGCCAGCAGCTTGGCCCCCCCGGGGGCGCGGGGCGAGCAGTACTTC. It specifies CASSLAPPGARGEQYF.

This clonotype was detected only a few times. Here the CDR3 reads CSVESRDRQETQYF. As DNA, the CDR3 is TGCAGCGTTGAATCGAGAGACAGGCAAGAGACCCAGTACTTC. The chain links TRBV29-1 to TRBJ2-5, with D maybe TRBD1 (6 bases). The CDR3 runs to 14 residues. Looked up from germline, CDR1 is SQVTM and CDR2 is ANQGSEA. V dropped 2 bases and J dropped 2 bases, with 12 bases sitting between them.

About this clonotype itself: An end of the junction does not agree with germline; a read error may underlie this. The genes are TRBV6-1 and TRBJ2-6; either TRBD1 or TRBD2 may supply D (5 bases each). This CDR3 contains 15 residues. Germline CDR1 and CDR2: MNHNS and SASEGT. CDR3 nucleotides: TGTGCCAGCACTGGAGGTGTCTCTGGGGCCAACGGCCTGGCTTTC. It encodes CASTGGVSGANGLAF.

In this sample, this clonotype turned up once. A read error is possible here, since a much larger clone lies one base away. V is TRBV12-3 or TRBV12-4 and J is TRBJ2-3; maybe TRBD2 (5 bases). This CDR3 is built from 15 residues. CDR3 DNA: TGTGCCAGCATTTTAGACCGGCTAGCCTTCATTGCGCAGTATTTT. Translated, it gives CASILDRLAFIAQYF.

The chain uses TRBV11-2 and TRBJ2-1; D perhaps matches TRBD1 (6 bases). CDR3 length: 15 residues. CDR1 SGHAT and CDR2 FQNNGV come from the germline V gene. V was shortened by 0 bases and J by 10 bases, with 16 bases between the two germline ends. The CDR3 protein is CASSLERDTGLEQFF. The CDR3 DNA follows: TGTGCCAGCAGCTTAGAACGGGACACCGGTTTGGAGCAGTTCTTC. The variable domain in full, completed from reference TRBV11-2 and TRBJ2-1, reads EAGVAQSPRYKIIEKRQSVAFWCNPISGHATLYWYQQILGQGPKLLIQFQNNGVVDDSQLPKDRFSAERLKGVDSTLKIQPAKLEDSAVYLCASSLERDTGLEQFFGPGTRLTVL.

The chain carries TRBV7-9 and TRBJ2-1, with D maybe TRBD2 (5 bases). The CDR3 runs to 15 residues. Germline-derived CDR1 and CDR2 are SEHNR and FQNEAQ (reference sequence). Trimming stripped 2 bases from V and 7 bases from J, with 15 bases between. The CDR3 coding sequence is TGTGCCAGCAGCTTACCGGGAACCAACCAAAATGAGCAGTTCTTC. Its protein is CASSLPGTNQNEQFF.

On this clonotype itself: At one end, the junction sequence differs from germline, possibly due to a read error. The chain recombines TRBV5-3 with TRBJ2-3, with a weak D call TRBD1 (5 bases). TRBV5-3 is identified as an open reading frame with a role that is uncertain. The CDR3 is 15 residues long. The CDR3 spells CASSLGPDRTDTQYF. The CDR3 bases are TGTGCCAGCAGCTTGGGTCCCGACAGAACAGATACGCAGTATTTT.

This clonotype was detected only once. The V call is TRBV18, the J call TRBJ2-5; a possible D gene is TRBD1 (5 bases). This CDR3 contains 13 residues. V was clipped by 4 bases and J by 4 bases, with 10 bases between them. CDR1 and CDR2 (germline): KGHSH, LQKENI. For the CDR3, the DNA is TGTGCCAGCTCACGCCAGGGCGGAGAGACCCAGTACTTC. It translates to CASSRQGGETQYF.

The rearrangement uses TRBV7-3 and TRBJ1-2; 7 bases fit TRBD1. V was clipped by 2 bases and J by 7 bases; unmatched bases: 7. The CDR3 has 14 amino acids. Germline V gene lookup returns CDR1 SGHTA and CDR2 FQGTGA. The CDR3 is CASSLAGRQGGYTF. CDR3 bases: TGTGCCAGCAGCTTAGCCGGCAGACAGGGTGGCTACACCTTC.

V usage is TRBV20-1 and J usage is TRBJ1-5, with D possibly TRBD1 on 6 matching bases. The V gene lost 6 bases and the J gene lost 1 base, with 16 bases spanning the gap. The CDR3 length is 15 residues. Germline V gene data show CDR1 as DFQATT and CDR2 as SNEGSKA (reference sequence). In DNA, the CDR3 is TGCAGTGCCCTTAACGACAGGACGAGCAATCAGCCCCAGCATTTT. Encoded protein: CSALNDRTSNQPQHF.

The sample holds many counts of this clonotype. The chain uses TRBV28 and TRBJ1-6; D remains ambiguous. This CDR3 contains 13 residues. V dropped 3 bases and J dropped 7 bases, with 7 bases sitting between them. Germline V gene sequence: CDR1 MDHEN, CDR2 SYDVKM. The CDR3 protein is CASSFGMNSPLHF. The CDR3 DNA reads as TGTGCCAGCAGTTTCGGGATGAATTCACCCCTCCACTTT.

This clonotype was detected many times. CDR3 residues: CASSLGFLQRYGYTF. The CDR3 DNA reads TGTGCCAGCAGCTTAGGCTTCTTACAGCGCTATGGCTACACCTTC. V and J are TRBV7-2 and TRBJ1-2; D gene uncertain. This CDR3 has 15 residues. Germline CDR1 is SGHTA and CDR2 is FQGNSA. V lost 1 base and J lost 4, with 13 bases in between.